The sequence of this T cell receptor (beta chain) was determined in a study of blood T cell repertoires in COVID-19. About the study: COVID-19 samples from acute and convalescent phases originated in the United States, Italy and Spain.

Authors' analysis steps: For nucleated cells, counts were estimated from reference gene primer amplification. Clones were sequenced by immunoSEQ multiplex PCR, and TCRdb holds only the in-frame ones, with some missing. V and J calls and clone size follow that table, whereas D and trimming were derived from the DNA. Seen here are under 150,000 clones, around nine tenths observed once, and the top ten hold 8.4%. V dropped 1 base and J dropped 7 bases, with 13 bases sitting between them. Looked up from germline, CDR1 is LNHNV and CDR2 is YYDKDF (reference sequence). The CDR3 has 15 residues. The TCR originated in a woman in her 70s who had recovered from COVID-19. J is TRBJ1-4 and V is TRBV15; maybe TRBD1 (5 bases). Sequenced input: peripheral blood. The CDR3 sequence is CATSRGSREGEKLFF. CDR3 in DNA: TGTGCCACCAGCAGAGGGTCCAGGGAGGGTGAAAAACTGTTTTTT.